Presented here are 14 T cell receptor beta chains from one specimen sequenced in a study of T cell repertoires in cytomegalovirus infection (dated by TCRdb to the late 2010s). Data came from an Illumina HiSeq 1500. TCRdb took the public reads, trimmed them with fastp at Q25, ran MiXCR for clone calling and kept in-frame beta chains. Rows are combined by CDR3 protein, so each entry shows the most common genes and DNA. A total of around 310,000 distinct CDR3 sequences appear in this sample, roughly a sixth of them only once. 9.5% to 15% of the sample goes to the ten largest clones. The sample comprised PBMCs. Receptor source: a human donor in good health (CMV status not recorded). Some clones in this sample may be carry-over from other donors' samples.

The genes are TRBV2 and TRBJ1-4; 9 bases line up with TRBD1. This CDR3 is 16 amino acids long. Per germline, CDR1 SNHLY and CDR2 FYNNEI. V gave up 5 bases and J gave up 8 bases; unmatched junction bases: 12. The CDR3 DNA follows: TGTGCCAGCAGTCATATTCTGGGACAGGGAAACGAAAAACTGTTTTTT. Amino acid sequence: CASSHILGQGNEKLFF.

This clonotype was observed a few times. This chain's CDR3 is CASSVTGETYEQYF. As DNA, the CDR3 is TGTGCCAGCAGCGTCACAGGGGAAACCTACGAGCAGTACTTC. The chain employs TRBV5-5 and TRBJ2-7; 7 nucleotides agree with TRBD1. The CDR3 contains 14 residues. Germline V lookup: CDR1 SGHKS, CDR2 YYEKEE (reference sequence). The V gene end was trimmed by 4 bases and the J gene end by 2 bases; junction bases not matched to a gene: 6.

The J gene is TRBJ2-5, the V gene TRBV6-5, with 10 bases matching TRBD1. The CDR3 spans 16 residues. CDR1 and CDR2 from the germline V gene are MNHEY and SVGAGI. The J segment lost 5 bases and the V segment lost 2 bases, leaving 8 bases of the junction unmatched. The CDR3 coding sequence is TGTGCCAGCAGTTACGGCCCCGGACAGGGGGTGGAGACCCAGTACTTC. This gives the protein CASSYGPGQGVETQYF.

This clonotype was seen more than once but under ten times. The gene calls are TRBV28 and TRBJ1-1, with D perhaps matching TRBD1 (6 bases). The ends were cut back, 5 bases at V and 1 base at J, with 11 bases in the middle. Germline-derived CDR1 and CDR2 are MDHEN and SYDVKM. The length of the CDR3 is 14 residues. The CDR3 nucleotides are TGTGCCAGCAGTGCAGAAGGGGGGAACACTGAAGCTTTCTTT. Encoded protein: CASSAEGGNTEAFF. Based on the CDR3 plus reference TRBV28 and TRBJ1-1, the full variable domain is DVKVTQSSRYLVKRTGEKVFLECVQDMDHENMFWYRQDPGLGLRLIYFSYDVKMKEKGDIPEGYSVSREKKERFSLILESASTNQTSMYLCASSAEGGNTEAFFGQGTRLTVV.

This clonotype was seen a handful of times. The chain couples TRBV28 to TRBJ2-7, with TRBD1 matching 7 bases. This CDR3 contains 13 residues. V dropped 2 bases and J dropped 6; count of bases not matched to a gene: 4. Germline CDR1 is MDHEN and CDR2 is SYDVKM. The CDR3 DNA follows: TGTGCCAGCAGTTTAAGGGACAGTTCCGAGCAGTACTTC. Protein product: CASSLRDSSEQYF.

The sample holds many counts of this clonotype. V usage is TRBV5-4 and J usage is TRBJ2-2; D might be TRBD2 (6 bases). The CDR3 length is 16 residues. CDR1 and CDR2 from the germline V gene are SGHNT and YYREEE (reference sequence). V lost 0 bases and J 5 bases, leaving 14 bases between the germline ends. CDR3 nucleotides: TGTGCCAGCAGCTTGGGGAGGGCCCCCGGAACCGGGGAGCTGTTTTTT. Protein sequence: CASSLGRAPGTGELFF.

This clonotype turned up a few times. This CDR3 reads CSATPDSMNTEAFF. CDR3 DNA: TGCAGTGCTACTCCGGACAGTATGAACACTGAAGCTTTCTTT. This chain connects TRBV20-1 to TRBJ1-1; tentative D call: TRBD1 (6 bases). Trimming cost V 4 bases and J 0 bases, with 12 bases left between them. This CDR3 spans 14 amino acids. CDR1 and CDR2 (germline): DFQATT, SNEGSKA (reference sequence).

The chain links TRBV12-3 or TRBV12-4 to TRBJ2-3; weak D call: TRBD2 (5 bases). V lost 4 bases and J 2 bases, leaving 10 bases between the germline ends. The CDR3 has 14 amino acids. The chain's CDR3 is CASSYGVATDTQYF. The DNA of the CDR3 is TGTGCCAGCAGTTACGGGGTAGCCACAGATACGCAGTATTTT.

The chain recombines TRBV9 with TRBJ1-2, with D perhaps TRBD1 (6 bases). Germline CDR1 and CDR2: SGDLS and YYNGEE. CDR3 length: 16 residues. Trimming pared 6 bases from V and 4 bases from J, leaving 22 bases between. The CDR3 protein is CASNRGGRGASYGYTF. For the CDR3, the DNA is TGTGCCAGCAACCGGGGGGGCAGGGGTGCCTCCTATGGCTACACCTTC.

DNA of the CDR3: TGTGCCAGCAGCTTTTTGGGTCGCGAGCAGTACTTC. This gives the protein CASSFLGREQYF. V and J are TRBV5-8 and TRBJ2-7; D remains ambiguous. V was cut by 2 bases and J by 6 bases, with 9 bases left in between. The CDR3 covers 12 residues. Germline V gene data show CDR1 as SGHTS and CDR2 as YDEGEE.

This clonotype was seen a handful of times. J is TRBJ1-2 and V is TRBV7-2; D gene uncertain. Looked up from germline, CDR1 is SGHTA and CDR2 is FQGNSA. This CDR3 has 14 residues. V was shortened by 6 bases and J by 8 bases, with 19 bases between the two germline ends. This chain's CDR3 is CASSSYNGVRGYTF. As DNA, the CDR3 is TGTGCCAGCAGTTCTTATAACGGGGTGAGGGGCTACACCTTC.

This chain connects TRBV28 to TRBJ1-5; no clear D gene. Germline loops: CDR1 MDHEN, CDR2 SYDVKM. The CDR3 sequence is 12 residues long. V was shortened by 4 bases and J by 7 bases, with 8 bases between the two germline ends. The CDR3 nucleotides are TGTGCCAGCAGTTCCGGTCCCCAGCCCCAGCATTTT. This gives the protein CASSSGPQPQHF.

This clonotype appeared a few times. CDR3 DNA: TGTGCCATCGGGACAGAGAATAACTATGGCTACACCTTC. Residues: CAIGTENNYGYTF. The chain combines TRBV10-3 with TRBJ1-2; TRBD1 aligns across 7 bases. CDR1 is ENHRY, CDR2 SYGVKD, per germline. V lost 8 bases to trimming and J lost 1 base; unmatched junction nucleotides: 4. This CDR3 is 13 amino acids long.

This clonotype was seen many times. The chain carries TRBV6-6 and TRBJ2-1; D may be TRBD1 or TRBD2 (5 bases each). V was cut by 2 bases and J by 0 bases, with 8 bases left in between. CDR1 is MNHNY and CDR2 is SVGAGI in the germline V gene (reference sequence). The CDR3 length is 15 residues. CDR3 nucleotide sequence: TGTGCCAGCAGTTACGGGGGTAGCTCCTACAATGAGCAGTTCTTC. It yields the protein CASSYGGSSYNEQFF.